This T cell receptor beta chain was profiled in a study of cytomegalovirus exposure and HLA in healthy donors. Study-level results: Exclusion applied to some V segments, including TRBV6-2 and TRBV6-3, as they were indistinguishable.

A note on this clone: The antigen is unknown.

The CDR3 extends over 14 amino acids. The V and J ends lost 6 bases and 3 bases respectively, with 12 bases between them. Germline values: CDR1 MNHEY, CDR2 SMNVEV (reference sequence). Amplification used 60 Vbeta primers and 13 Jbeta primers. Profiling relied on immunoSEQ multiplex PCR, and the TCRdb table lists in-frame clones only, not all of them. The sample shows about 170,000 clones, roughly 80% of them seen only once. This sequence was found in a woman aged 18-29 years in good health and CMV-seropositive. Sequencing was performed on PBMCs. The V gene is TRBV27, the J gene TRBJ2-1; a weak D match, TRBD1 (7 bases). CDR3 sequence (DNA): TGTGCCAGCAGGGAGGGACAGTTCTACAATGAGCAGTTCTTC. It yields the protein CASREGQFYNEQFF.